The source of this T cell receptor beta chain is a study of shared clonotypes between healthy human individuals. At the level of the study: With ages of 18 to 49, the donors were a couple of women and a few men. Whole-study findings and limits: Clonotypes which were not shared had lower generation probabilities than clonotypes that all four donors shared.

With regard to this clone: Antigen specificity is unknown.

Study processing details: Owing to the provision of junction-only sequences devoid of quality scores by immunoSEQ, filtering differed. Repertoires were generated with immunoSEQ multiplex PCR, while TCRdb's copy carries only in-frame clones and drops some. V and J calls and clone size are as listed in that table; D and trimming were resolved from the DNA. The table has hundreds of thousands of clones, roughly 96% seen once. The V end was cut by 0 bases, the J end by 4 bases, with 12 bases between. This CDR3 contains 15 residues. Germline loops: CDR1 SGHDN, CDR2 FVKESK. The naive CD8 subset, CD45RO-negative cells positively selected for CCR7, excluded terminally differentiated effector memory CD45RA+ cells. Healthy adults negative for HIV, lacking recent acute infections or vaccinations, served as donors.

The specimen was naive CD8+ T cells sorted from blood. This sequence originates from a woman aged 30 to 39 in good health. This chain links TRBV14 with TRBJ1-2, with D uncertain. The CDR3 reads CASSQDGVSVYGYTF. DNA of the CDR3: TGTGCCAGCAGCCAAGATGGAGTTTCCGTCTATGGCTACACCTTC.